The entry below gives a single TCR beta chain sequence along with its context. This sample is drawn from a study of T cell responses to AZD1222 COVID-19 vaccine. V lost 7 bases and J lost 5; bases outside the gene matches: 10. The CDR3 consists of 14 residues. CDR1 is SGHTA and CDR2 is FQGNSA in the germline V gene. Clones were read by immunoSEQ multiplex PCR, and TCRdb kept only the in-frame ones, dropping some. Of 120,000 or so clones in the sample, approximately 90% were seen once. The sequence derives from an adult in good health. Material: peripheral blood, obtained on day 0 of MenACWY control vaccination. The chain joins TRBV7-2 to TRBJ2-5; the match to TRBD2 covers 7 bases. CDR3 sequence reads: CASKDSYGRETQYF. The CDR3 DNA follows: TGTGCCAGCAAAGACTCCTACGGGAGGGAGACCCAGTACTTC.